A selection of T cell receptor beta chains follows, all from one sample in a study of control samples from healthy donors and cancer patients. TCRdb's copy holds only in-frame clones and misses some; the assay was immunoSEQ multiplex PCR. The sample has about 59,000 clones; roughly 90% are singletons. The sample consisted of PBMCs. The receptors shown here come from a man aged 35 to 55 with colorectal cancer. Each CDR3 is given with its conserved first and last residue. The D gene is left open where the match is weak. The size field is filled for only some rows; it gives once, few, many or a size class.

j_call d_call v_call clone_size cdr3_aa cdr3_nt
TRBJ2-3 NA TRBV5-6 NA CASSWGSSTDTQYF TGTGCCAGCAGCTGGGGGTCTAGCACAGATACGCAGTATTTT
TRBJ1-6 TRBD1 TRBV7-3 NA CASSLRDRNSPLHF TGTGCCAGCAGCTTAAGGGACAGGAATTCACCCCTCCACTTT
TRBJ1-2 NA TRBV27 few CASRVSGTSLYGYTF TGTGCCAGCAGGGTATCCGGGACATCTCTTTATGGCTACACCTTC
TRBJ2-5 TRBD1 TRBV7-9 NA CASSHGTGGFRETQYF TGTGCCAGCAGCCACGGGACAGGGGGCTTTCGAGAGACCCAGTACTTC
TRBJ1-5 NA TRBV7-2 once CASSHGHYQPQHF TGTGCCAGCAGCCACGGACATTATCAGCCCCAGCATTTT
TRBJ2-1 NA TRBV6-5 NA CASRTTYSSYNEQFF TGTGCCAGCAGGACGACTTACAGCTCCTACAATGAGCAGTTCTTC
TRBJ2-6 NA TRBV3-1/TRBV3-2 NA CASSVARGGSGANVLTF TGTGCCAGCAGCGTGGCCAGGGGGGGATCTGGGGCCAACGTCCTGACTTTC
TRBJ1-2 NA TRBV9 NA CASSPHERRYGYTF TGTGCCAGCAGCCCCCACGAGAGGCGGTATGGCTACACCTTC
TRBJ1-1 NA TRBV7-2 NA CASSLDRSGATEAFF TGTGCCAGCAGCTTGGACCGGTCGGGCGCCACTGAAGCTTTCTTT
TRBJ2-1 TRBD2 TRBV4-2 NA CASSHLLAGGNNEQFF TGTGCCAGCAGCCACCTTCTAGCGGGGGGAAACAATGAGCAGTTCTTC
TRBJ2-7 NA TRBV11-3 NA CASSRGLYEQYF TGTGCCAGCAGCCGTGGACTCTACGAGCAGTACTTC
TRBJ2-1 TRBD2 TRBV30 NA CAWSALIFSGGPIITKYNEQFF TGTGCCTGGAGTGCGTTGATATTTAGCGGGGGGCCAATTATTACCAAATACAATGAGCAGTTCTTC
TRBJ1-1 NA TRBV19 NA CASSPPTRVSNTEAFF TGTGCCAGTAGCCCCCCAACAAGGGTTTCGAACACTGAAGCTTTCTTT
TRBJ2-7 TRBD1 TRBV6-5 NA CASSNLPGQGSYEQYF TGTGCCAGCAGTAACTTACCGGGACAGGGGAGCTACGAGCAGTACTTC
TRBJ2-1 TRBD1 TRBV9 NA CASSVGQGAGYNEQFF TGTGCCAGCAGCGTAGGGCAGGGGGCAGGGTACAATGAGCAGTTCTTC
TRBJ1-2 TRBD1 TRBV7-3 NA CASSSSGGARYTF TGTGCCAGCAGCTCCTCAGGGGGCGCACGCTACACCTTC
TRBJ1-6 NA TRBV7-9 NA CASSPAETSNSPLHF TGTGCCAGCAGCCCGGCGGAGACTTCTAATTCACCCCTCCACTTT
TRBJ1-1 NA TRBV4-1 NA CASSHPTVNTEAFF TGCGCCAGCAGCCACCCCACCGTTAACACTGAAGCTTTCTTT
TRBJ2-5 NA TRBV6-1 once CASSDPTRIGETQYF TGTGCCAGCAGTGACCCCACAAGGATAGGGGAGACCCAGTACTTC
TRBJ1-2 TRBD1 TRBV6-5 NA CASKLGPQGAAGYTF TGTGCCAGCAAACTCGGCCCACAGGGGGCAGCTGGCTACACCTTC
TRBJ1-5 NA TRBV7-2 NA CASSLMRAVAGQQPQHF TGTGCCAGCAGCTTAATGAGGGCGGTAGCAGGCCAACAGCCCCAGCATTTT
TRBJ1-6 NA TRBV7-2 NA CASSLPVGNSPLHF TGTGCCAGCAGCTTACCGGTGGGGAATTCACCCCTCCACTTT
TRBJ2-3 NA TRBV5-1 NA CASSLAGGTDTQYF TGCGCCAGCAGCTTGGCGGGGGGCACAGATACGCAGTATTTT
TRBJ2-2 TRBD1 TRBV19 NA CASSMWTGRTPGELFF TGTGCCAGTAGTATGTGGACAGGGAGAACCCCCGGGGAGCTGTTTTTT
TRBJ1-1 NA TRBV4-3 NA CASSQDSIPGSSEAFF TGCGCCAGCAGCCAAGATTCGATCCCTGGGAGCAGCGAAGCTTTCTTT